This T cell receptor beta chain is drawn from a study of cytomegalovirus exposure and HLA in healthy donors listed by TCRdb under 2017. Study-wide context: An earlier analysis of 587 of the donors reported 250 to 300 Gb of sequence data and roughly 110 million unique TCR beta sequences from roughly 200 million T cells. Roughly 300 gigabases of sequencing data and 70 million to 95 million unique TCR sequences made up an early release that covered 640 HLA-typed donors. The aim of the study was to test whether cataloging public T cell receptors could identify signatures of past pathogen exposure. Donor age, sex, ethnicity and CMV serostatus were collected together with the repertoire data. Among the roughly 400 genotyped donors, around 79% belonged to the genetic ancestry cluster associated with self-reported Caucasian donors. In an earlier analysis of over 550 of the donors, high-throughput TCR beta sequencing was used to judge whether each TCR beta V gene segment behaved as functional or pseudogenic. On average, roughly 250,000 unique TCR beta nucleotide sequences were sequenced per donor among 398 genotyped donors of the cohort, with about 17% of those sequences being non-productive. The study combined high-throughput TCR immunosequencing, statistical association of individual TCRs with disease status, and machine learning to predict cytomegalovirus infection status. Class I and class II HLA loci were covered by the typing at four-digit resolution. Typing coverage differed by locus: A, B, C, DRB1 and DQB1 were typed in about 629-640 donors, DQA1 in approximately 520, DPA1 in around 610, and DPB1 in 450 to 490. A later genetic analysis used genome-wide SNP genotypes for about 55% of the 666 donors, treating that subset as a discovery cohort. The study profiled the T cell repertoires of some 610 subjects by immunosequencing and related them to cytomegalovirus serostatus. The later analysis used no new phenotypic data to find candidate immune exposures, relying instead on TCR beta sequences and their occurrence across donors. In a later analysis, previously published TCR beta repertoires from 550 to 750 donors were re-analyzed and high-resolution HLA genotyping was added so that TCR occurrence patterns could be studied. Because of strong linkage in the cohort, roughly five DR-DQ haplotypes were treated as single units for association and clustering. All discovery cohort repertoires had been generated using a single sequencing platform. Along with the roughly 610-subject first cohort, a separate validation cohort of over a hundred different subjects was used.

The cohort consisted of some 730 healthy bone marrow donors. At the time of sampling, all cohort members were nominally healthy, though unrecorded immune exposures were likely present. Of the 666 cohort members, around 290 had positive CMV serostatus and 350 to 450 had negative CMV serostatus, and CMV serostatus was not recorded for the donor. Every donor gave a peripheral blood sample, and the peripheral blood mononuclear cells from that sample were used for TCR beta sequencing. Genomic DNA extraction from the blood cell samples was performed with the Qiagen DNeasy Blood Extraction Kit. The full study reports these points: While some public TCRs were present in many individuals, most TCR sequences turned up only very rarely across donors. A later analysis found that TCR association rates varied across HLA loci, with DRB1 alleles showing the most associated TCRs and HLA-C alleles the fewest. The only immune exposure information available for the cohort was CMV serostatus. Linkage disequilibrium might explain the correlated functional status among segregating V segments, but an unknown experimental factor could not be ruled out. Because HLA typing was unavailable for some donors at each locus, only the typed subset was used in association tests. In an earlier analysis of 450 to 750 of the donors, most TCR beta V segments appeared in productive rearrangements about 90% or about 30% of the time, broadly matching IMGT annotations. A cluster of highly shared sequence variants was judged likely to be a technical artifact of the sequencing pipeline. Sequencing depth was assumed to be roughly uniform across donors in the presence/absence analyses, though that assumption may not hold. V-gene and J-gene trimming of TCR beta chains was associated with a missense DCLRE1C variant in a later genetic analysis, and the association was replicated in an independent cohort. In a later analysis, several top co-occurrence clusters were reported to appear linked to parvovirus B19, influenza, CMV and Epstein-Barr virus. Because counts were too low, about 18 rarely observed V segments, including chromosome 9 orphons, were left out of the earlier analysis of 500 to 750 of the donors. At a false discovery rate of 0.05, a later analysis linked around 15,000 TCR beta sequences to specific HLA alleles. Only TCR beta chains were sequenced in this cohort, and the absence of alpha or paired-chain data limited detectable features. Compared with equally common non-associated chains, HLA-associated TCR beta chains in a later analysis were more clonally expanded and had lower generation probabilities. When HLA alleles, especially DR and DQ, strongly co-occurred, attributing TCR associations to individual alleles was difficult. The classifier was reported to diagnose cytomegalovirus status with high specificity and sensitivity in both the original and validation cohorts. According to the authors, the approach could potentially be generalized to other disease states and immunological phenotypes. A further reported finding was that TCR beta sequences accurately predicted the HLA-A and HLA-B alleles for most subjects in the first cohort. In the study, 150 to 200 TCR beta chains were listed as associated with cytomegalovirus. A few of the identified cytomegalovirus-associated TCR beta chains were confirmed in vitro to be specific for cytomegalovirus antigens. Some IMGT-functional V segments, including TRBV6-2 and TRBV6-3, could not be told apart with the 87-base-pair reads, so those segments were excluded. Compared with the 666-donor mean, donors in an Asian-associated ancestry cluster had fewer N-insertions in productive TCRs, according to a later genetic analysis. In a later analysis, most CMV-associated TCR beta chains were found to appear HLA-restricted, with HLA associations seemingly driven largely by CMV exposure.

This clone has more than one count but fewer than ten. Its antigen is currently not known. There are no base qualities to consult, and no much larger clone falls within one base. V has 5 bases trimmed and J has 0 bases trimmed; junction bases matching no gene number 6. Taken from the germline V gene (reference sequence), the CDR1 and CDR2 loops are MNHEY and SMNVEV. Taken from cysteine to phenylalanine, the CDR3 has 15 residues. Only CDR3 DNA remains: 45 bases, in frame from the first base. The protocol used for the library was the immunoSEQ multiplex PCR assay. A mixture of 60 forward primers for TCR Vbeta segments and 13 reverse primers for TCR Jbeta segments was used in the multiplex PCR. A multiplex PCR assay on genomic DNA amplified the CDR3 region of rearranged TCR beta genes. On the Illumina HiSeq System, the amplified TCR beta libraries were sequenced as 87-base-pair reads. The study's own analysis went as follows. In a later analysis, 77 million or so unique TCR beta chains were counted across the approximately 620 repertoires, and roughly 10 million of these chains were shared by at least two donors. To remove PCR and sequencing errors, raw reads were error-corrected and collapsed into unique sequences using a nearest-neighbor algorithm that merged closely related sequences. V, D and J gene segments were assigned by aligning CDR3 sequences to IMGT reference sequences. For a sequence to be retained, at least a six-nucleotide match to both a V gene segment and a J gene segment was required. A rearrangement was called productive if the CDR3 had no stop codons and remained in frame with V and J, and every other rearrangement was called non-productive. CDR3 was defined according to IMGT convention as the region running from the second conserved V-encoded cysteine to the conserved J-encoded phenylalanine. The earlier analysis of a few hundred of the donors excluded sequences that lacked an unambiguous match to a single V gene segment. An earlier analysis of 587 of the donors called V segments functional above 56.7% productive rearrangements and segregating when the between-donor standard deviation exceeded 5%. A statistical classification framework was built to diagnose cytomegalovirus status from the catalog of TCR beta chain sequences. In a later analysis, V and J genes were assigned by comparing TCR nucleotide sequences against IMGT/GENE-DB human TR gene sequences. A later analysis assigned CDR3 sequences and most-parsimonious VDJ recombination scenarios with the TCRdist pipeline. A later analysis defined each TCR beta chain by its CDR3 amino acid sequence plus V-gene family, and excluded reads lacking a unique V-gene family. A later analysis removed 592 highly shared, low-generation-probability nucleotide sequences to deal with suspected cross-contamination and a sequencing artifact. In a later analysis, a clonal expansion index was calculated for each public chain from normalized within-repertoire ranks of inferred template counts. Generation probabilities in a later analysis came from a VDJ recombination model fitted to out-of-frame rearrangements, and those results were checked against IGoR. A later analysis scored TCR-TCR, TCR-HLA and TCR-CMV co-occurrence with hypergeometric tests, applying a repertoire-size bias correction to TCR pairs. A later analysis estimated false discovery rates by permuting HLA or CMV assignments 20 times. A later analysis grouped co-occurring TCRs with DBSCAN, adding TCRdist sequence similarity when clustering within HLA-allele-positive subsets. Co-occurrence clustering excluded repertoires with fewer than 30,000 or more than 120,000 public chains, plus five with anomalous nucleotide sharing. TCRdb holds this immuneACCESS table with in-frame rearrangements only. Some clones are missing; in checked studies, unresolved V genes explain under half, and the rest has no known cause. That table furnishes V, J and clone size, whereas the DNA furnished D and trimming. This sample has about 70,000 clones in its table, and 70% to 85% of those were observed once. The top ten hold about an eighth of the sample.

Material: PBMCs. The chain is assembled from TRBV27 and TRBJ1-1, and TRBD1 aligns with 7 junction nucleotides. This TCR came from a human donor in good health. The CDR3 protein is CASSPRQGMNTEAFF. The nucleotide sequence is TGTGCCAGCAGTCCTCGACAGGGCATGAACACTGAAGCTTTCTTT.